This paragraph reports one TCR beta chain. The target of this receptor is not known. Relative to the germline gene, one junction end is altered; a read error may explain this. This record belongs to a study of blood T cells in healthy people across ages (dated by TCRdb to about 2015). Concerning the study at large: Template switching captured roughly one uniquely barcoded TCR beta cDNA molecule per two T cells in model experiments. Two additional independent replicas of 1 million unique cDNA reads from the same blood draw were analyzed for two donors (one aged 18 to 30 and one aged 80 or older). The study measured age-related changes in TCR beta repertoire diversity using deep sequencing normalized with unique cDNA molecular identifiers. To avoid experimental bias, donors of different ages were spread randomly across the sequencing lanes. Four age groups were formed from the donors: young (average roughly 15 years), middle-aged (around 37), aged (approximately 60) and long-lived (less than 85).

What the authors observed across the whole study: Donor CMV infection status was unknown, potentially confounding age-related changes in expanded clonotypes. Compared with the aged group, the long-lived group had more naive CD4+ T cells, fewer expanded clones and increased TCR diversity, a pattern suggesting age selection. Observed TCR beta diversity correlated strongly with the percentage of naive T cells measured by flow cytometry. Conclusive comparison of naive and antigen-experienced compartments was prevented by the profiling of bulk unsorted PBMCs. Observed TCR beta diversity per million T cells fell roughly linearly with age, and a significant reduction was already apparent by age around 44. Estimates of total diversity from one million sequenced T cells were regarded as lower bounds and underestimates.

The CDR3, cysteine through phenylalanine, is 14 amino acids long. Here the CDR3 DNA is all that survives: 42 bases in frame from base 1. Library preparation used 5' RACE. Sequencing used an Illumina HiSeq 2500. A second PCR of 7 to 11 cycles was performed with a sample-barcoded 5' primer and a J-beta primer mix. A unique molecular identifier was introduced onto each TCR beta cDNA molecule by a template-switch 5' adaptor carrying 12 random nucleotides. Each sample yielded at least 2.5 million CDR3-containing paired-end reads. First-strand cDNA synthesis was performed from all RNA using the Mint cDNA synthesis kit, with priming by a TRBC-specific oligonucleotide. Following uracil-DNA glycosylase treatment, all cDNA underwent a first 18-cycle PCR with the universal primers M1SS and BC2_uni_R. The original pipeline was this. For normalization, 1 million high-quality reads were randomly selected from each sample, with every read carrying a distinct molecular identifier. Instead of being binned into consensus sequences, reads with shared molecular identifiers were discarded. MiTCR, set to a Q25 quality threshold and the strictest error-elimination algorithm, was used for CDR3 identification, clonotype clustering and error correction. Lower-bound total TCR beta diversity was estimated with a nonparametric unseen species model using Euler transformation. The public reads were reprocessed in TCRdb via fastp at Q25 and MiXCR, keeping in-frame beta chains. Rows merge per CDR3 protein into single entries with the most common DNA and genes. These V and J calls originate from TCRdb's pipeline instead of the authors' own analysis. This sample has just over 1 million distinct CDR3 sequences in its table, and 40% to 55% of those were observed once. The ten largest clones capture approximately 17% of the sample.

The approximately 39 donors, aged roughly 6 to 95 years, were systemically healthy Caucasian individuals from Russia. About 10 milliliters of peripheral blood were drawn from each donor into EDTA-treated Vacutainer tubes. Ficoll-Paque density-gradient centrifugation was used to isolate PBMCs, with at least 6 million per sample. Total RNA was extracted from PBMCs with Trizol reagent, with at least 6 micrograms obtained per sample. The percentages of naive CD45RAhigh/CD27high T cells were determined by flow cytometry on a PBMC aliquot from every donor. The sample consisted of blood. The TCR sequence derives from a woman aged 60-75 years in good health. Rearrangement joined TRBV12-3 or TRBV12-4 to TRBJ2-3; no D gene call is confident. The CDR3: CASSLTPSTATQYF. The DNA is TGTGCCAGCAGTTTAACTCCCAGCACAGCTACGCAGTATTTT.